These T cell receptor beta chains were read from a single sample in a study of long-term antiretroviral therapy in people with HIV. TCRdb keeps only in-frame clones here, not all; method: immunoSEQ multiplex PCR. The sample includes 20,000 to 25,000 clones, over 90% of them seen just once. The sequenced sample was unsorted PBMCs, obtained 4.4 years after starting antiretroviral therapy. The receptors were sampled from a woman between 45 and 60 years old with HIV. Each CDR3 is given with its conserved first and last residue. The D gene is left open where the match is weak. Size is stated for part of the rows, as once, few or many counts, or as a class when the clone is expanded.

j_call,clone_size,cdr3_length,v_call,d_call,cdr3_aa,cdr3_nt
TRBJ2-7,.,13,TRBV18,.,CASTRTGTYEQYF,TGTGCCAGCACCCGAACAGGTACCTACGAGCAGTACTTC
TRBJ2-7,.,18,TRBV19,.,CASSIAGTLTGVAYEQYF,TGTGCCAGTAGTATCGCCGGCACGTTAACCGGGGTCGCCTACGAGCAGTACTTC
TRBJ1-1,.,11,TRBV19,.,CASRDFAEAFF,TGTGCCAGTAGGGATTTCGCTGAAGCTTTCTTT
TRBJ1-1,.,16,TRBV4-1,.,CASSQERWQLGTEAFF,TGCGCCAGCAGCCAAGAAAGGTGGCAGTTAGGCACTGAAGCTTTCTTT
TRBJ2-2,.,14,TRBV7-3,.,CASSLMPSPGELFF,TGTGCCAGCAGCTTAATGCCTAGTCCCGGGGAGCTGTTTTTT
TRBJ1-5,.,15,TRBV7-9,TRBD1,CASTKTGGRNQPQHF,TGTGCCAGCACCAAGACAGGGGGCCGCAATCAGCCCCAGCATTTT
TRBJ2-1,.,19,TRBV6-1,TRBD2,CASSGGGTSGESSYNEQFF,TGTGCCAGCAGTGGGGGGGGGACTAGCGGGGAAAGCTCCTACAATGAGCAGTTCTTC
TRBJ1-5,.,13,TRBV5-6,TRBD1,CASQMKGQGLQHF,TGTGCCAGCCAAATGAAGGGACAGGGTCTGCAGCATTTT
TRBJ1-2,.,13,TRBV6-1,.,CASSEWGVDGYTF,TGTGCCAGCAGTGAATGGGGGGTCGATGGCTACACCTTC
TRBJ2-3,.,17,TRBV2,TRBD2,CASRGAWERGGGDTQYF,TGTGCCAGCAGGGGGGCCTGGGAGCGGGGGGGAGGAGATACGCAGTATTTT
TRBJ2-1,.,16,TRBV5-4,.,CASSLVPEASYNEQFF,TGTGCCAGCAGCTTGGTGCCCGAGGCCTCGTACAATGAGCAGTTCTTC
TRBJ1-2,.,14,TRBV18,.,CASSPDTTNYGYTF,TGTGCCAGCTCACCAGACACGACTAACTATGGCTACACCTTC
TRBJ2-2,once,15,TRBV6-5,TRBD1,CASKTGVSDTGELFF,TGTGCCAGCAAGACAGGGGTCTCGGACACCGGGGAGCTGTTTTTT
TRBJ1-2,.,15,TRBV4-1,TRBD1,CASSQDPRTGDGYTF,TGCGCCAGCAGCCAAGATCCCCGGACAGGGGATGGCTACACCTTC
TRBJ1-2,.,19,TRBV4-2,TRBD1,CASSQEVRTGSYQGYGYTF,TGTGCCAGCAGCCAAGAAGTTAGGACAGGGTCCTATCAGGGGTATGGCTACACCTTC
TRBJ1-2,.,13,TRBV19,TRBD1,CASSAGQDYGYTF,TGTGCCAGTAGTGCCGGACAGGACTATGGCTACACCTTC
TRBJ2-2,.,17,TRBV12-5,TRBD1,CASGQPGQGSDTGELFF,TGTGCTAGTGGTCAACCCGGACAGGGGAGCGACACCGGGGAGCTGTTTTTT
TRBJ2-4,.,15,TRBV2,.,CASSRFDRTKNIQYF,TGTGCCAGCAGTCGGTTCGACAGAACCAAAAACATTCAGTACTTC
TRBJ1-4,.,14,TRBV25-1,.,CASSLRGPGEKLFF,TGTGCCAGCAGTTTACGTGGGCCAGGGGAAAAACTGTTTTTT
TRBJ1-1,.,14,TRBV5-1,.,CASSPTAWGTEAFF,TGCGCCAGCAGCCCGACGGCATGGGGGACTGAAGCTTTCTTT
TRBJ2-5,.,15,TRBV9,.,CASSGAPAGQETQYF,TGTGCCAGCAGCGGGGCACCAGCGGGCCAAGAGACCCAGTACTTC
TRBJ1-2,.,15,TRBV19,.,CASTQGSSPNYGYTF,TGTGCCAGTACCCAGGGGAGTTCCCCTAACTATGGCTACACCTTC
TRBJ1-6,.,14,TRBV9,.,CASSGDTGGSPLHF,TGTGCCAGCAGTGGGGACACCGGGGGTTCACCCCTCCACTTT
TRBJ2-7,.,15,TRBV19,TRBD1,CASSIGQGMLYEQYF,TGTGCCAGTAGTATAGGACAGGGGATGCTCTACGAGCAGTACTTC
TRBJ2-7,.,15,TRBV6-5,TRBD1,CASLERDRGSHEQYF,TGTGCCAGCCTCGAAAGAGACAGGGGAAGTCACGAGCAGTACTTC
TRBJ2-1,.,15,TRBV4-3,.,CASSQEGYSYNEQFF,TGCGCCAGCAGCCAAGAGGGCTACTCCTACAATGAGCAGTTCTTC
TRBJ1-2,.,14,TRBV4-3,TRBD1,CASSPGQGPYGYTF,TGCGCCAGCAGCCCCGGACAGGGGCCTTATGGCTACACCTTC
TRBJ2-2,.,14,TRBV11-2,.,CASSLRVNTGELFF,TGTGCCAGCAGCTTAAGGGTGAACACCGGGGAGCTGTTTTTT